In its sample, the clone carrying this T cell receptor beta chain was seen a few times. Its target is unknown. CD4+ T cells from unexposed donors were obtained before the COVID-19 pandemic (2011-2018). After more than eight days of culture, CD4+ T cells were isolated. As cell numbers allowed, unexposed-donor CD4+ T cells faced SARS-CoV-2 S/N and four cold-coronavirus spikes. This sample stems from a study of CD4 T cells in relation to SARS-CoV-2 and coronaviruses. On the study more broadly: Crossreactive spike epitopes shared across donors were mapped to their HLA restriction. The study's findings and limits: In roughly 60% of donors, memory CD4+ clonotypes crossrecognized SARS-CoV-2 and at least one common cold coronavirus spike.

Profiling relied on immunoSEQ multiplex PCR, and the TCRdb table lists in-frame clones only, not all of them. The sample lists around 20,000 clones; approximately 75% were seen once. Per germline, CDR1 MNHNS and CDR2 SASEGT. Germline trimming cut 4 bases from V and 3 bases from J; bases unmatched to any gene: 7. CDR3 length: 17 amino acids. Sequenced sample: CD4+ T cells from PBMCs, cultured in vitro. This TCR came from a human donor in good health. The rearrangement uses TRBV6-1 and TRBJ2-3; 13 bases line up with TRBD2. CDR3 nucleotide sequence: TGTGCCAGCAGTGCCCGACTGACTAGCGGGAGGACAGATACGCAGTATTTT. It yields the protein CASSARLTSGRTDTQYF.